This T cell receptor beta chain was identified in a study of T-cell memory formation after mild COVID-19. Trimming removed 5 bases from V and 7 bases from J, with 14 bases in between. The CDR3 is 13 amino acids. Germline V gene sequence: CDR1 MGHDK, CDR2 SYGVNS. Researchers used 5'RACE with constant-segment primers to make TCR alpha and TCR beta cDNA libraries that carry sample barcodes and UMIs. TCRdb reprocessed the 5' RACE reads via MiXCR and lists one record per CDR3 protein. The data show about 320,000 distinct CDR3 sequences, roughly an eighth seen once. Sequenced: PBMCs or a T cell subset sorted from them (not recorded which). The receptor was derived from a young man who had mild COVID-19 (a few samples of this study predate the infection). Cell type and time point are not known. The chain uses TRBV25-1 and TRBJ1-2, with D possibly matching TRBD1 (6 bases). For the CDR3, the DNA is TGTGCCAGCAGTCCAAGGGGGGCGCTTGGCTACACCTTC. Protein sequence: CASSPRGALGYTF.